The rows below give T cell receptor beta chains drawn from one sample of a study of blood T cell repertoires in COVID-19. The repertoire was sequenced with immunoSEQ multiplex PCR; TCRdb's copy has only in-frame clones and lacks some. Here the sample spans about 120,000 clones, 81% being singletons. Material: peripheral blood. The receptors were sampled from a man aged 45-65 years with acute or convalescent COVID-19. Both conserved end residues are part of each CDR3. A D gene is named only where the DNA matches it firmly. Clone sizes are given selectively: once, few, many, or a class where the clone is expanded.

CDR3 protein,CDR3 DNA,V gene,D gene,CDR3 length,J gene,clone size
CASNLGQGARKAFF,TGTGCCAGCAACCTCGGACAGGGGGCAAGGAAAGCTTTCTTT,TRBV2,TRBD1,14,TRBJ1-1,medium-sized
CASSTLGQGKSYGYTF,TGTGCCAGTAGTACGCTAGGACAGGGAAAATCCTATGGCTACACCTTC,TRBV19,TRBD1,16,TRBJ1-2,.
CAIKGTGGDNSPLHF,TGTGCCATCAAAGGGACAGGGGGCGACAATTCACCCCTCCACTTT,TRBV10-3,TRBD1,15,TRBJ1-6,.
CASSFRQGNNSPLHF,TGTGCCAGCAGTTTTAGGCAGGGAAATAATTCACCCCTCCACTTT,TRBV28,.,15,TRBJ1-6,many
CASRLSDILTNTEAFF,TGTGCAAGTCGCTTATCGGACATCCTTACGAACACTGAAGCTTTCTTT,TRBV12-2,.,16,TRBJ1-1,.
CASSLNHRGEAFF,TGTGCCAGCAGCTTAAATCACAGGGGCGAAGCTTTCTTT,TRBV7-3,TRBD1,13,TRBJ1-1,.
CASSQEPPRGANGYTF,TGTGCCAGCAGCCAAGAACCCCCGCGGGGGGCGAATGGCTACACCTTC,TRBV14,.,16,TRBJ1-2,.
CASRETGKDSPLHF,TGTGCCAGCCGCGAGACAGGGAAGGATTCACCCCTCCACTTT,TRBV25-1,TRBD1,14,TRBJ1-6,.
CASSYGTGNFYGYTF,TGCGCCAGCAGCTACGGGACAGGGAACTTCTATGGCTACACCTTC,TRBV5-1,TRBD1,15,TRBJ1-2,.
CASSQGWGAGQGGNTIYF,TGCGCCAGCAGCCAAGGGTGGGGAGCCGGACAGGGCGGAAACACCATATATTTT,TRBV4-1,TRBD1,18,TRBJ1-3,.
CASSQVGQNYNEQFF,TGCGCCAGCAGCCAAGTCGGACAGAACTACAATGAGCAGTTCTTC,TRBV4-1,.,15,TRBJ2-1,few
CASSSTGGSRGEQFF,TGTGCCAGCAGCTCGACAGGGGGCAGTCGTGGTGAGCAGTTCTTC,TRBV3-1/TRBV3-2,TRBD1,15,TRBJ2-1,once
CASSVGGVPNYGYTF,TGTGCCAGCAGCGTAGGAGGAGTTCCTAACTATGGCTACACCTTC,TRBV9,.,15,TRBJ1-2,.
CASSSAGGPGETQYF,TGTGCCAGCAGTTCAGCGGGGGGGCCGGGAGAGACCCAGTACTTC,TRBV27,TRBD2,15,TRBJ2-5,.
CASSLAYREPQHF,TGTGCCAGCAGCTTAGCGTATCGTGAGCCCCAGCATTTT,TRBV7-2,.,13,TRBJ1-5,once
CASSEGGDSLSQQFF,TGTGCCAGCAGTGAAGGGGGGGACAGCCTAAGTCAGCAGTTCTTC,TRBV6-1,.,15,TRBJ2-1,.
CASSYARQGNYGYTF,TGTGCCAGCAGTTACGCGAGACAGGGGAACTATGGCTACACCTTC,TRBV6-5,TRBD1,15,TRBJ1-2,.
CASSLVGQRLHGYTF,TGTGCCAGCAGCTTGGTGGGACAGAGGTTACATGGCTACACCTTC,TRBV5-4,TRBD1,15,TRBJ1-2,.
CATSDRGEYGYTF,TGTGCCACCTCGGACAGGGGTGAATATGGCTACACCTTC,TRBV10-3,TRBD1,13,TRBJ1-2,.
CASSARDSPYGYTF,TGTGCCAGCAGCGCTCGGGACAGCCCCTATGGCTACACCTTC,TRBV9,TRBD1,14,TRBJ1-2,.
CAWAGDNQPQHF,TGTGCCTGGGCAGGGGACAATCAGCCCCAGCATTTT,TRBV2,.,12,TRBJ1-5,.
CAISGQGSGTQYF,TGTGCCATATCGGGACAGGGGTCCGGTACGCAGTATTTT,TRBV25-1,TRBD1,13,TRBJ2-3,once
CASSGGRRSYEQYF,TGTGCCAGCAGTGGGGGCCGGAGATCCTACGAGCAGTACTTC,TRBV27,.,14,TRBJ2-7,few
CASSRGLAGGLGNEQFF,TGTGCCAGCAGCCGTGGACTAGCGGGGGGGCTAGGCAATGAGCAGTTCTTC,TRBV3-1/TRBV3-2,TRBD2,17,TRBJ2-1,.
CASSERGNTEAFF,TGTGCCAGCAGTGAAAGGGGGAACACTGAAGCTTTCTTT,TRBV6-1,.,13,TRBJ1-1,.
CASKQTGSVPGNTIYF,TGTGCCAGCAAACAGACAGGGTCGGTCCCTGGAAACACCATATATTTT,TRBV27,TRBD1,16,TRBJ1-3,.
CASSPPTGAYTEAFF,TGTGCCAGCTCCCCACCCACAGGGGCCTACACTGAAGCTTTCTTT,TRBV18,TRBD1,15,TRBJ1-1,.
CASSPRELATYEQYF,TGTGCCAGCAGCCCCAGGGAACTAGCAACCTACGAGCAGTACTTC,TRBV9,.,15,TRBJ2-7,.
CASSRTGVGNEKLFF,TGTGCCAGCAGTCGGACAGGGGTTGGTAATGAAAAACTGTTTTTT,TRBV9,TRBD1,15,TRBJ1-4,few
CASIVDREYNEKLFF,TGTGCCAGCATTGTGGACAGGGAGTATAATGAAAAACTGTTTTTT,TRBV2,TRBD1,15,TRBJ1-4,.
CASSSQAIKNTEAFF,TGTGCCAGCAGCTCGCAAGCCATCAAGAACACTGAAGCTTTCTTT,TRBV5-4,.,15,TRBJ1-1,.
CASSVRQDRGFTGELFF,TGTGCCAGCAGTGTTAGGCAGGACAGGGGGTTTACCGGGGAGCTGTTTTTT,TRBV6-1,TRBD1,17,TRBJ2-2,.
CASRDGRVESYTF,TGTGCCAGCAGAGACGGGAGGGTAGAAAGCTACACCTTC,TRBV6-1,.,13,TRBJ1-2,.
CASSSDSSDTEAFF,TGTGCCAGCAGCTCTGACAGCTCGGACACTGAAGCTTTCTTT,TRBV7-3,.,14,TRBJ1-1,.